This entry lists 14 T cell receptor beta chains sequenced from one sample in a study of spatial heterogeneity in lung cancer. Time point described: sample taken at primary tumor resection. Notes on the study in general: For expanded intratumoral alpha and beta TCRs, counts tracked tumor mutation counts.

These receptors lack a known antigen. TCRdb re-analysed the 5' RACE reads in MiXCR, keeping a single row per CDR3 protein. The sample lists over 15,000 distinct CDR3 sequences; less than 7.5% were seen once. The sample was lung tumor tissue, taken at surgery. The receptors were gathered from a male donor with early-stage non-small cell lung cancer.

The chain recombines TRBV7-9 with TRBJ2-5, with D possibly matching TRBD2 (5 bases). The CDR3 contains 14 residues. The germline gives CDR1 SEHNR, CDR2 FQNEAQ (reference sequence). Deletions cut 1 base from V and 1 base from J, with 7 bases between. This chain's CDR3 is CASSLGSGQETQYF. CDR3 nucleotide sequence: TGTGCCAGCAGCTTAGGCAGCGGCCAAGAGACCCAGTACTTC.

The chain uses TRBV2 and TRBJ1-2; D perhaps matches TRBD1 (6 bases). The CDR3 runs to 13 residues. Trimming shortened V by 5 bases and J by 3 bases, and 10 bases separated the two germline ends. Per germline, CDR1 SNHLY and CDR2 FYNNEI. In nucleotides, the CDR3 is TGTGCCAGCAGTAGACAGGCTGACTATGGCTACACCTTC. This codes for CASSRQADYGYTF.

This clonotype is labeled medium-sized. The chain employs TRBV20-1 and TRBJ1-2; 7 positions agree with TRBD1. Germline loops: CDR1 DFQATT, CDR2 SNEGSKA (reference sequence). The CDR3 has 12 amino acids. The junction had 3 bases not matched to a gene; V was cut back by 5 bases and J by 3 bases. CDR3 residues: CSAGQEYYGYTF. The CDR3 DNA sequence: TGCAGTGCTGGACAGGAATACTATGGCTACACCTTC.

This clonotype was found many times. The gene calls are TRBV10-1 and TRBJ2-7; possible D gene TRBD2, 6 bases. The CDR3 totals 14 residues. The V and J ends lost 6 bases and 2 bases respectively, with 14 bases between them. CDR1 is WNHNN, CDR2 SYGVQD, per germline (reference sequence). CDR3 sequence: CASREPGLTYEQYF. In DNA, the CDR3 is TGCGCCAGCAGAGAACCGGGACTTACCTACGAGCAGTACTTC.

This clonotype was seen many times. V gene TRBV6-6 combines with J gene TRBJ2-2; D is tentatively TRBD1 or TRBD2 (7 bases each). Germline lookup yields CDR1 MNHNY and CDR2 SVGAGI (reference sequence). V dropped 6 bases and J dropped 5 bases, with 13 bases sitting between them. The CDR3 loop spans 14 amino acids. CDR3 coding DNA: TGTGCCAGCAGCGTCAGGGGGGGAACCGGGGAGCTGTTTTTT. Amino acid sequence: CASSVRGGTGELFF.

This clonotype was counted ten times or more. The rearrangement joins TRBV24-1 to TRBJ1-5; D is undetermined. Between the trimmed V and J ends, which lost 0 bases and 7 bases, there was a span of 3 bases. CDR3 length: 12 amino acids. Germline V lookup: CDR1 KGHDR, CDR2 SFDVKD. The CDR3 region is CATSDLGQPQHF. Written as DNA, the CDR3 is TGTGCCACCAGTGATTTGGGGCAGCCCCAGCATTTT.

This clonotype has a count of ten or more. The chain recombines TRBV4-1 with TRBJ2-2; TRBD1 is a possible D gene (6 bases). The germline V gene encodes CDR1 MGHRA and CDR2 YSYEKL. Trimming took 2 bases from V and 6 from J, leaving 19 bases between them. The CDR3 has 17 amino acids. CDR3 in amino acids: CASSQKQGVWPAGELFF. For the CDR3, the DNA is TGCGCCAGCAGCCAAAAACAGGGTGTTTGGCCAGCCGGGGAGCTGTTTTTT.

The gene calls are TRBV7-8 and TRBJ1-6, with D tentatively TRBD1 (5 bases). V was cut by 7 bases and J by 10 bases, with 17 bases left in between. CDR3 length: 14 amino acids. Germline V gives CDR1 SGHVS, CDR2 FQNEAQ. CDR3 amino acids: CASKPDISWSPLHF. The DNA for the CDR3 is TGTGCCAGCAAGCCGGACATTAGTTGGTCACCCCTCCACTTT.

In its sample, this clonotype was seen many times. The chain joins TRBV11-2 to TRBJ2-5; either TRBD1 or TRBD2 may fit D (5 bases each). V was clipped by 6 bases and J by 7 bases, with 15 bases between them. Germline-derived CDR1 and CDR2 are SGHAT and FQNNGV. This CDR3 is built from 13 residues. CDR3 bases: TGTGCCAGCAGTGGTAGAACAGGAGGGACCCAGTACTTC. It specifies CASSGRTGGTQYF.

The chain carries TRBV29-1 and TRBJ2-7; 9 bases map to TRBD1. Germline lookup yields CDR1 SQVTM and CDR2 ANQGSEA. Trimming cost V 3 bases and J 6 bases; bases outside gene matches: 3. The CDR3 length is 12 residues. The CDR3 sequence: CSVEGQGFEQYF. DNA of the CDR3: TGCAGCGTTGAGGGACAGGGCTTCGAGCAGTACTTC.

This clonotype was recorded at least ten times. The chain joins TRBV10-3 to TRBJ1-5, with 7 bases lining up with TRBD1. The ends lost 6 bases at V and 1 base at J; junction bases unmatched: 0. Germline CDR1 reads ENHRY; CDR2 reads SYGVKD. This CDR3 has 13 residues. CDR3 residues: CAIRDRSNQPQHF. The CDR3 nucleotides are TGTGCCATCAGGGACAGGAGCAATCAGCCCCAGCATTTT.

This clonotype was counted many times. The CDR3 nucleotides read TGCGCCAGCAGTACCTTTGGGCGCGGCACAGATACGCAGTATTTT. Protein sequence: CASSTFGRGTDTQYF. This rearrangement joins TRBV5-1 to TRBJ2-3; D is ambiguous. V was cut by 5 bases and J by 1 base, with 14 bases left in between. Germline CDR1 reads SGHRS; CDR2 reads YFSETQ. The CDR3 has 15 residues. The complete variable domain, with remaining parts taken from reference TRBV5-1 and TRBJ2-3, reads KAGVTQTPRYLIKTRGQQVTLSCSPISGHRSVSWYQQTPGQGLQFLFEYFSETQRNKGNFPGRFSGRQFSNSRSEMNVSTLELGDSALYLCASSTFGRGTDTQYFGPGTRLTVL.

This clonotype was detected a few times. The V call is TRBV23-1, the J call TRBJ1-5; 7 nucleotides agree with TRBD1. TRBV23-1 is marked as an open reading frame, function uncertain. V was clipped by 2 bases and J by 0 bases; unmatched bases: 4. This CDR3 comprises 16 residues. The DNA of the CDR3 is TGCGCCAGCAGTCAAACCGACAGGGTTAGCAATCAGCCCCAGCATTTT. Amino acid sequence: CASSQTDRVSNQPQHF.

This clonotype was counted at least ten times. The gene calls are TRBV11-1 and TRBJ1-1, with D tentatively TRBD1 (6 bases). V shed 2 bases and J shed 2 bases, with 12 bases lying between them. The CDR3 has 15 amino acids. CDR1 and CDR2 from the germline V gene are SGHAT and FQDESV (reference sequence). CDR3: CASSLLGAYNTEAFF. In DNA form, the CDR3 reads TGTGCCAGCAGCTTATTGGGGGCCTATAACACTGAAGCTTTCTTT.